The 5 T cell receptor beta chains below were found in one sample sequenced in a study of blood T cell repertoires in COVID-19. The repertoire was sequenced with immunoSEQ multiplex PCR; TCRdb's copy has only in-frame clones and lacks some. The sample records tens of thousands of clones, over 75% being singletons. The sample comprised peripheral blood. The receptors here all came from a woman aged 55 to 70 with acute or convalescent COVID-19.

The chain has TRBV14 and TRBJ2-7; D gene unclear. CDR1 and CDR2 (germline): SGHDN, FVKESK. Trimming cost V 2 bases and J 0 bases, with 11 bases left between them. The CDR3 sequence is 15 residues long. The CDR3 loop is CASSQWATISYEQYF. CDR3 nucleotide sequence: TGTGCCAGCAGCCAATGGGCCACCATCTCCTACGAGCAGTACTTC. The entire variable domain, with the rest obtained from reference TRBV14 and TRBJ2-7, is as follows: EAGVTQFPSHSVIEKGQTVTLRCDPISGHDNLYWYRRVMGKEIKFLLHFVKESKQDESGMPNNRFLAERTGGTYSTLKVQPAELEDSGVYFCASSQWATISYEQYFGPGTRLTVT.

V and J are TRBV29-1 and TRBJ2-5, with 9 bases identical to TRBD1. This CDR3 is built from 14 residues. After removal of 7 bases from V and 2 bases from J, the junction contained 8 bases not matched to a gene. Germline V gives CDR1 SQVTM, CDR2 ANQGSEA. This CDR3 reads CSGKGGTGQETQYF. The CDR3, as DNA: TGCAGCGGCAAAGGCGGGACAGGGCAAGAGACCCAGTACTTC.

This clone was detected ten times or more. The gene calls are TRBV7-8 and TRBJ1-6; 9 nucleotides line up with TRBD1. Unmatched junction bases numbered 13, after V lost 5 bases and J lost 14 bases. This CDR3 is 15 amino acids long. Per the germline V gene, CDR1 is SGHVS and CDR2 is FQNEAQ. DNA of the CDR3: TGTGCCAGCAGCCCGACGCGGACAGGGGTTGGGGCCCTCCACTTT. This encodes CASSPTRTGVGALHF.

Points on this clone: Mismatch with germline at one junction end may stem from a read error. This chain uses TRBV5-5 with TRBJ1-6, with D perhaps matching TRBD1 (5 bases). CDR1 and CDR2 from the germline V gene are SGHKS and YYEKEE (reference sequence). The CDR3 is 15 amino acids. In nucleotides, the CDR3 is TGTGCCAGCAGCTCCGACAGCCGAGAAAGCCCGTCCACGAGATTT. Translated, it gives CASSSDSRESPSTRF.

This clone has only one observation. The CDR3 loop is CASNNQGGGRQPQHF. The DNA for the CDR3 is TGTGCCAGCAACAACCAGGGGGGCGGCCGCCAGCCCCAGCATTTT. The J gene is TRBJ1-5, the V gene TRBV6-6; the match to TRBD1 covers 7 bases. V shed 7 bases, J shed 7 bases, and the junction held 13 bases outside the gene matches. Germline V lookup: CDR1 MNHNY, CDR2 SVGAGI (reference sequence). The CDR3 contains 15 residues.